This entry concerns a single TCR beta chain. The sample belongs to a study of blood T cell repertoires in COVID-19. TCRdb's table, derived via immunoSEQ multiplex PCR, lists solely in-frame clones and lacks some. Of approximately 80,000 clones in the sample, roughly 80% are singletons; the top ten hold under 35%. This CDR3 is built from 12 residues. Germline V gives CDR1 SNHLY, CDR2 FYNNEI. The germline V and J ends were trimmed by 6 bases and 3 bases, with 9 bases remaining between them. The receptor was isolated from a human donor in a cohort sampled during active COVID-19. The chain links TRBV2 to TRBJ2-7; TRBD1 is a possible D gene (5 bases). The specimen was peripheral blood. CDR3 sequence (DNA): TGTGCCAGCAGCAGGGATCACTACGAGCAGTACTTC. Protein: CASSRDHYEQYF.